The 2 T cell receptor beta chains in this list originate from one sample, sequenced in a study of beta chain features in type 1 diabetes. Investigators reverse transcribed all isolated RNA, so they sequenced expressed TCRB transcripts. Profiling relied on immunoSEQ multiplex PCR, and the TCRdb table lists in-frame clones only, not all of them. The sample lists 300,000 or so clones, around 8% occurring once. Sequencing used central memory CD4+ T cells from blood. The receptors shown here come from a woman aged 18-29 years in good health.

This clone was seen only a few times. CDR3 sequence (DNA): TGTGCCAGCAGCTTACAGGCAGACGCACGTGCGGGTGGCTACACCTTC. Translated, it gives CASSLQADARAGGYTF. J is TRBJ1-2 and V is TRBV7-9; no clear D gene. V lost 2 bases and J lost 7, with 20 bases in between. Germline V gives CDR1 SEHNR, CDR2 FQNEAQ (reference sequence). The CDR3 runs 16 residues.

This clone was found a few times. The V gene is TRBV7-9, the J gene TRBJ2-1; D possibly corresponds to TRBD2 (6 bases). Germline CDR1 is SEHNR and CDR2 is FQNEAQ (reference sequence). This CDR3 spans 13 amino acids. Trimming stripped 7 bases from V and 5 bases from J, with 12 bases between. The CDR3 sequence: CASTLLANNEQFF. For the CDR3, the DNA is TGTGCCAGCACCCTACTAGCCAACAATGAGCAGTTCTTC.